These 18 T cell receptor beta chains were all obtained from the same sample, sequenced in a study of control samples from healthy donors and cancer patients. Assay used: immunoSEQ multiplex PCR; TCRdb lists only in-frame clones, some missing. The table lists 95,000 to 150,000 clones, 80% to 90% of them singletons. Sequenced input: blood. These receptors were taken from a man in his forties in good health.

This chain links TRBV5-8 with TRBJ1-1; tentative D call: TRBD1 (6 bases). V lost 1 base and J 6 bases, leaving 10 bases between the germline ends. The CDR3 runs to 13 residues. In germline, CDR1 is SGHTS, CDR2 YDEGEE. In nucleotides, the CDR3 is TGTGCCAGCAGCTTGTGGACAGCGGCTGAAGCTTTCTTT. Its translation is CASSLWTAAEAFF.

V usage is TRBV30 and J usage is TRBJ1-4; possible D gene TRBD1, 5 bases. This CDR3 is 13 amino acids long. The V end lost 3 bases, the J end lost 5 bases, and 10 bases lay between the germline ends. Germline V gene data show CDR1 as GTSNPN and CDR2 as SVGIG (reference sequence). In nucleotides, the CDR3 is TGTGCCTGGAGCTCAGGGCCCAATGAAAAACTGTTTTTT. Residues: CAWSSGPNEKLFF. The variable domain in full, with the rest retrieved from reference TRBV30 and TRBJ1-4, is SQTIHQWPATLVQPVGSPLSLECTVEGTSNPNLYWYRQAAGRGLQLLFYSVGIGQISSEVPQNLSASRPQDRQFILSSKKLLLSDSGFYLCAWSSGPNEKLFFGSGTQLSVL.

This chain connects TRBV5-1 to TRBJ2-5; D gene ambiguous. The V end was cut by 1 base, the J end by 1 base, with 8 bases between. This CDR3 contains 14 residues. CDR1 and CDR2 from the germline V gene are SGHRS and YFSETQ. In DNA, the CDR3 is TGCGCCAGCAGCTTGAGCCTGCCCCAAGAGACCCAGTACTTC. Encoded protein: CASSLSLPQETQYF.

The chain couples TRBV7-9 to TRBJ2-3; 8 positions agree with TRBD2. CDR3 length: 14 amino acids. Germline CDR1 is SEHNR and CDR2 is FQNEAQ (reference sequence). Losses at the gene ends were 4 bases for V and 5 bases for J; bases not matched to a gene: 5. The CDR3, as DNA: TGTGCCAGCAGCTGGACTAGCAGGCAAGATACGCAGTATTTT. Its protein product is CASSWTSRQDTQYF.

V gene TRBV27 combines with J gene TRBJ1-2, with D possibly being TRBD1 (6 bases). V gave up 4 bases and J gave up 7 bases, with 16 bases separating them. The germline gives CDR1 MNHEY, CDR2 SMNVEV (reference sequence). The CDR3 extends over 14 amino acids. CDR3 region: CASSSGAFSGGYTF. The DNA for the CDR3 is TGTGCCAGCAGTTCGGGGGCGTTTAGTGGTGGCTACACCTTC.

The chain combines TRBV10-1 with TRBJ1-1; perhaps TRBD1 as D (5 bases). CDR1 and CDR2 from the germline V gene are WNHNN and SYGVQD (reference sequence). The CDR3 runs to 15 residues. Trimming pared 3 bases from V and 8 bases from J, leaving 19 bases between. CDR3 sequence (DNA): TGCGCCAGCAGTGACCCCGGGACGGCAAGCATCGAAGCTTTCTTT. Translating it yields CASSDPGTASIEAFF.

The J gene is TRBJ2-2, the V gene TRBV5-1, with D perhaps matching TRBD2 (7 bases). Trimming cost V 0 bases and J 4 bases, with 13 bases left between them. The CDR3 extends over 16 amino acids. Per germline, CDR1 SGHRS and CDR2 YFSETQ. CDR3 DNA sequence: TGCGCCAGCAGCTTGGCGGGGGCGGGAGTCACCGGGGAGCTGTTTTTT. Encoded protein: CASSLAGAGVTGELFF.

The chain uses TRBV7-2 and TRBJ2-7, with 10 nucleotides matching TRBD2. Germline loops: CDR1 SGHTA, CDR2 FQGNSA. There are 14 residues in the CDR3. V dropped 3 bases and J dropped 6; count of bases not matched to a gene: 5. The CDR3 protein is CASSLGIAGGEQYF. The CDR3 DNA follows: TGTGCCAGCAGCTTGGGGATAGCGGGGGGCGAGCAGTACTTC.

V is TRBV7-2 and J is TRBJ1-1; D call uncertain. Germline assignment: CDR1 SGHTA and CDR2 FQGNSA. V shed 4 bases and J shed 1 base, with 10 bases lying between them. This CDR3 region has 14 residues. The CDR3: CASSSQPTNTEAFF. In DNA, the CDR3 is TGTGCCAGCAGCTCCCAGCCAACGAACACTGAAGCTTTCTTT.

The V call is TRBV19, the J call TRBJ1-4, with 8 bases lining up with TRBD1. V lost 4 bases, J lost 5 bases, and 6 bases stayed unmatched. The germline gives CDR1 LNHDA, CDR2 SQIVND (reference sequence). CDR3 length equals 15 residues. CDR3 sequence: CASSTMRTGNEKLFF. CDR3 in DNA: TGTGCCAGTAGTACCATGAGGACAGGGAATGAAAAACTGTTTTTT. Based on the CDR3 plus reference TRBV19 and TRBJ1-4, the full variable domain is DGGITQSPKYLFRKEGQNVTLSCEQNLNHDAMYWYRQDPGQGLRLIYYSQIVNDFQKGDIAEGYSVSREKKESFPLTVTSAQKNPTAFYLCASSTMRTGNEKLFFGSGTQLSVL.

The rearrangement links TRBV6-2 or TRBV6-3 to TRBJ2-5; 7 bases match TRBD2. J gave up 5 bases and V 2 bases, and 14 bases lay outside the gene matches. Germline CDR1 is MNHEY and CDR2 is SVGEGT. CDR3 length equals 17 residues. The CDR3 reads CASSYGPAGKSWETQYF. DNA of the CDR3: TGTGCCAGCAGTTACGGTCCAGCGGGGAAATCGTGGGAGACCCAGTACTTC.

V and J are TRBV11-3 and TRBJ1-1; 8 nucleotides agree with TRBD1. Germline V gives CDR1 SGHNT, CDR2 YENEEA. The V segment lost 3 bases and the J segment 5 bases; nucleotides outside the gene matches: 2. This CDR3 has 13 residues. The CDR3 region is CASSFRTGTEAFF. In DNA form, the CDR3 reads TGTGCCAGCAGCTTCCGGACAGGGACTGAAGCTTTCTTT.

This clone has only a few counts. V usage is TRBV3-1 (or the pseudogene TRBV3-2) and J usage is TRBJ2-2; D might be TRBD1 or TRBD2, each matching 7 bases. V was shortened by 7 bases and J by 7 bases, with 16 bases between the two germline ends. CDR3 length: 14 amino acids. Per germline, CDR1 LGHDT and CDR2 YNNKEL (reference sequence). CDR3 protein: CASNLRGGGGELFF. CDR3 sequence (DNA): TGTGCCAGCAACCTCAGGGGGGGAGGCGGGGAGCTGTTTTTT.

The V gene is TRBV28, the J gene TRBJ1-2; the D gene is possibly TRBD1 (5 bases). This CDR3 contains 12 residues. The V gene's germline CDR1 is MDHEN and CDR2 SYDVKM. V shed 4 bases and J shed 4 bases, with 7 bases lying between them. CDR3 sequence (DNA): TGTGCCAGCAGTTCAGACAGCTATGGCTACACCTTC. This translates into CASSSDSYGYTF.

This chain joins TRBV5-6 and TRBJ1-5; D unresolved. Trimming left V 2 bases short and J 2 bases short, with 11 bases between. The CDR3 spans 15 residues. Germline-derived CDR1 and CDR2 are SGHDT and YYEEEE. CDR3 protein: CASSFKAGGNQPQHF. The CDR3 DNA follows: TGTGCCAGCAGCTTTAAGGCGGGAGGCAATCAGCCCCAGCATTTT.

The rearrangement links TRBV7-9 to TRBJ2-7; a possible D gene is TRBD2 (5 bases). Germline V gene data show CDR1 as SEHNR and CDR2 as FQNEAQ (reference sequence). The CDR3 totals 14 residues. The V end was cut by 2 bases, the J end by 3 bases, with 11 bases between. The CDR3 coding sequence is TGTGCCAGCAGCTTATCCGGCGGACTCTACGAGCAGTACTTC. This sequence encodes CASSLSGGLYEQYF. Looking up the rest from reference TRBV7-9 and TRBJ2-7 gives the full variable domain: DTGVSQNPRHKITKRGQNVTFRCDPISEHNRLYWYRQTLGQGPEFLTYFQNEAQLEKSRLLSDRFSAERPKGSFSTLEIQRTEQGDSAMYLCASSLSGGLYEQYFGPGTRLTVT.

This clone came up a few times. This chain connects TRBV19 to TRBJ1-1; D is perhaps TRBD1 (6 bases). The CDR3 contains 14 residues. Germline values: CDR1 LNHDA, CDR2 SQIVND (reference sequence). Trimming stripped 7 bases from V and 6 bases from J, with 18 bases between. DNA of the CDR3: TGTGCCAGTAACTTTGGACAGTCAAAAGCTGAAGCTTTCTTT. Protein: CASNFGQSKAEAFF.

This clone appeared once. The chain combines TRBV7-2 with TRBJ1-2; D call uncertain. Germline assignment: CDR1 SGHTA and CDR2 FQGNSA. The CDR3 consists of 13 residues. V was trimmed by 5 bases and J by 8 bases, leaving 15 bases between them. CDR3 loop: CASSQRNYLGYTF. CDR3 DNA: TGTGCCAGCAGCCAACGAAATTACTTGGGCTACACCTTC.